Listed here are 29 T cell receptor beta chains from one sample, sequenced in a study of blood T cell repertoires in COVID-19. Method: immunoSEQ multiplex PCR; TCRdb's copy keeps in-frame clones and lacks some. The sample carries fewer than 100,000 clones, 75% to 85% recorded once. Sequenced sample: peripheral blood. All receptors derive from a human donor in a cohort sampled during active COVID-19.

V is TRBV29-1 and J is TRBJ1-6, with 8 bases matching TRBD1. Germline CDR1 is SQVTM and CDR2 is ANQGSEA. The length of the CDR3 is 12 residues. Germline trimming cut 6 bases from V and 9 bases from J; bases unmatched to any gene: 4. CDR3 protein: CSVRDRTSPLHF. The CDR3 DNA sequence: TGCAGCGTGCGGGACAGGACTTCACCCCTCCACTTT.

This chain uses TRBV10-1 with TRBJ2-7; 10 bases align to TRBD2. V shed 2 bases, J shed 3 bases, and the junction held 4 bases outside the gene matches. Germline CDR1 and CDR2: WNHNN and SYGVQD (reference sequence). The CDR3 covers 15 residues. CDR3 sequence (DNA): TGCGCCAGCAGTGAGAGTAGCGGGGGGTTCTACGAGCAGTACTTC. Protein: CASSESSGGFYEQYF.

V is TRBV7-2 and J is TRBJ2-7, with 9 bases identical to TRBD2. There are 15 residues in the CDR3. After removal of 5 bases from V and 2 bases from J, the junction contained 7 bases not matched to a gene. The germline gives CDR1 SGHTA, CDR2 FQGNSA. The CDR3 loop reads CASSASGGLTYEQYF. Written as DNA, the CDR3 is TGTGCCAGCAGCGCCAGCGGGGGGCTTACCTACGAGCAGTACTTC.

This clone was observed once. The chain couples TRBV11-2 to TRBJ2-6; tentative D call: TRBD1 (6 bases). This CDR3 has 16 residues. Between the trimmed V and J ends, which lost 5 bases and 4 bases, there was a span of 15 bases. Germline CDR1 reads SGHAT; CDR2 reads FQNNGV. CDR3 protein: CASSPGVGAGANVLTF. For the CDR3, the DNA is TGTGCCAGCAGCCCAGGGGTAGGGGCAGGGGCCAACGTCCTGACTTTC.

The sample holds one count of this clone. The chain is built from TRBV5-1 and TRBJ2-7; perhaps TRBD1 as D (5 bases). Trimming took 7 bases from V and 0 from J, leaving 11 bases between them. This CDR3 contains 13 residues. Germline V gene lookup returns CDR1 SGHRS and CDR2 YFSETQ. CDR3 sequence: CASSQGPSYEQYF. The CDR3 DNA follows: TGCGCCAGCTCGCAGGGCCCCTCCTACGAGCAGTACTTC.

In DNA form, the CDR3 reads TGTGCCAGCAGTCGACAGGGGGCAAACTATGGCTACACCTTC. It encodes CASSRQGANYGYTF. The V call is TRBV9, the J call TRBJ1-2; 10 nucleotides line up with TRBD1. CDR1 and CDR2 from the germline V gene are SGDLS and YYNGEE. The CDR3 loop spans 14 amino acids. With 5 bases clipped from V and 2 bases from J, the junction kept 3 bases outside the gene matches.

The chain links TRBV19 to TRBJ1-1, with a possible D match to TRBD1 (6 bases). Per germline, CDR1 LNHDA and CDR2 SQIVND (reference sequence). CDR3 length: 12 residues. Trimming pared 7 bases from V and 9 bases from J, leaving 15 bases between. The CDR3 nucleotides read TGTGCCAGTACCACGGACAGCTTACAAGCTTTCTTT. Translation gives CASTTDSLQAFF. Full variable domain (missing parts from reference TRBV19 and TRBJ1-1): DGGITQSPKYLFRKEGQNVTLSCEQNLNHDAMYWYRQDPGQGLRLIYYSQIVNDFQKGDIAEGYSVSREKKESFPLTVTSAQKNPTAFYLCASTTDSLQAFFGQGTRLTVV.

The J gene is TRBJ2-5, the V gene TRBV2; D is ambiguous. V was pared by 7 bases and J by 1 base, with 7 bases between. Germline V lookup: CDR1 SNHLY, CDR2 FYNNEI. The CDR3 runs 12 residues. As DNA, the CDR3 is TGTGCCAGCACAGGATCCCAAGAGACCCAGTACTTC. This gives the protein CASTGSQETQYF.

The rearrangement joins TRBV3-1 (or the pseudogene TRBV3-2) to TRBJ2-3; maybe TRBD2 (6 bases). The germline gives CDR1 LGHDT, CDR2 YNNKEL (reference sequence). With 2 bases removed from V and 2 bases from J, the gap between germline ends came to 14 bases. The CDR3 runs 16 residues. The DNA for the CDR3 is TGTGCCAGCAGCCAAAGCGGGCGGAGCTTCACAGATACGCAGTATTTT. It is translated as CASSQSGRSFTDTQYF.

This chain connects TRBV5-4 to TRBJ2-3; the D gene is possibly TRBD1 (6 bases). Germline CDR1 reads SGHNT; CDR2 reads YYREEE (reference sequence). V dropped 3 bases and J dropped 4 bases, with 12 bases sitting between them. This CDR3 is built from 14 residues. The CDR3 coding sequence is TGTGCCAGCAGCTCACAGGGCTTCTCAGATACGCAGTATTTT. Amino acids: CASSSQGFSDTQYF. Full variable domain (rest looked up from reference TRBV5-4 and TRBJ2-3): ETGVTQSPTHLIKTRGQQVTLRCSSQSGHNTVSWYQQALGQGPQFIFQYYREEENGRGNFPPRFSGLQFPNYSSELNVNALELDDSALYLCASSSQGFSDTQYFGPGTRLTVL.

The V call is TRBV11-2, the J call TRBJ1-6; D is undetermined. This CDR3 region has 16 residues. V lost 5 bases and J 3 bases, leaving 14 bases between the germline ends. CDR1 is SGHAT, CDR2 FQNNGV, per germline. CDR3 residues: CASSPREGSYNSPLHF. The CDR3 nucleotides read TGTGCCAGCAGCCCCCGTGAGGGCAGCTATAATTCACCCCTCCACTTT.

J is TRBJ2-3 and V is TRBV5-1, with TRBD2 as a possible D gene (6 bases). The CDR3 is made up of 15 amino acids. CDR1 SGHRS and CDR2 YFSETQ come from the germline V gene. V was clipped by 7 bases and J by 2 bases, with 17 bases between them. The CDR3 bases are TGCGCCAGCGCTATGGGCGGAGGGGACACAGATACGCAGTATTTT. It specifies CASAMGGGDTDTQYF.

V is TRBV7-8 and J is TRBJ1-1, with D hard to call. V was trimmed by 5 bases and J by 0 bases, leaving 13 bases between them. Germline CDR1 SGHVS, CDR2 FQNEAQ. The length of the CDR3 is 15 residues. CDR3 sequence: CASSLNVEMNTEAFF. CDR3 nucleotides: TGTGCCAGCAGCCTAAATGTGGAGATGAACACTGAAGCTTTCTTT.

The gene calls are TRBV11-2 and TRBJ1-1; D is possibly TRBD1 (5 bases). Germline V gene lookup returns CDR1 SGHAT and CDR2 FQNNGV. Deletions cut 0 bases from V and 10 bases from J, with 9 bases between. The CDR3 consists of 12 residues. DNA for the CDR3: TGTGCCAGCAGCTTAGACAGGGTGGCAGCTTTCTTT. Its translation: CASSLDRVAAFF.

The chain has TRBV7-2 and TRBJ2-5, with 11 bases aligning to TRBD2. Germline lookup yields CDR1 SGHTA and CDR2 FQGNSA. V trimming: 3 bases; J trimming: 4 bases; junction bases outside the gene matches: 7. CDR3 length: 16 amino acids. DNA of the CDR3: TGTGCCAGCAGCTTTGTAGCGGGGGGGTTGGGAGAGACCCAGTACTTC. The encoded protein is CASSFVAGGLGETQYF.

The chain uses TRBV28 and TRBJ2-5, with unresolved D. This CDR3 comprises 14 residues. The V end was cut by 2 bases, the J end by 5 bases, with 12 bases between. Per the germline V gene, CDR1 is MDHEN and CDR2 is SYDVKM. CDR3 DNA sequence: TGTGCCAGCAGTTTAGAAGAGCACGGGGAGACCCAGTACTTC. Translating it yields CASSLEEHGETQYF. The whole variable domain, remainder taken from reference TRBV28 and TRBJ2-5, is DVKVTQSSRYLVKRTGEKVFLECVQDMDHENMFWYRQDPGLGLRLIYFSYDVKMKEKGDIPEGYSVSREKKERFSLILESASTNQTSMYLCASSLEEHGETQYFGPGTRLLVL.

The V call is TRBV5-1, the J call TRBJ1-1; 8 positions match TRBD1. The CDR3 loop spans 14 amino acids. Trimming took 3 bases from V and 5 from J; bases not matched to a gene: 6. From germline, CDR1 is SGHRS and CDR2 YFSETQ. Here the CDR3 reads CASSWTGLGTEAFF. The CDR3 DNA reads as TGCGCCAGCAGCTGGACAGGGCTGGGGACTGAAGCTTTCTTT.

The V call is TRBV21-1, the J call TRBJ2-7; the table names TRBD1, a call not compared with the DNA. TRBV21-1 is noted as a pseudogene. The CDR3 loop spans 16 amino acids. CDR3 amino acids: CASSRPPGQGTYEQYF. CDR3 DNA sequence: TGTGCCAGCAGCAGACCTCCGGGACAGGGGACCTACGAGCAGTACTTC.

J is TRBJ1-2 and V is TRBV10-3; D may be TRBD1 (5 bases). V gave up 0 bases and J gave up 4 bases, with 12 bases separating them. The germline CDR1 and CDR2 sequences are ENHRY and SYGVKD. The CDR3 covers 15 residues. The CDR3 is CAISESGVPSYGYTF. The CDR3 region has the DNA TGTGCCATCAGTGAGTCAGGGGTCCCGAGCTATGGCTACACCTTC.

The chain carries TRBV14 and TRBJ2-7, with 7 nucleotides matching TRBD1. Per germline, CDR1 SGHDN and CDR2 FVKESK. The CDR3 length is 14 residues. Losses at the gene ends were 4 bases for V and 4 bases for J; bases not matched to a gene: 7. CDR3 region: CASSRRQGSYEQYF. CDR3 DNA sequence: TGTGCCAGCAGCCGAAGACAGGGCTCTTACGAGCAGTACTTC.

This clone was detected many times. The chain carries TRBV5-4 and TRBJ2-7; 8 bases are a match to TRBD1. Germline V gene data show CDR1 as SGHNT and CDR2 as YYREEE (reference sequence). V gave up 2 bases and J gave up 5 bases; unmatched junction bases: 9. The CDR3 contains 15 residues. The CDR3 DNA follows: TGTGCCAGCAGCTTTTCAGGGGGCGCCGGTGACGAGCAGTACTTC. It encodes CASSFSGGAGDEQYF.

CDR3 coding DNA: TGTGCCAGCAGTGGGTCCGGGGGGGTATACAATGAGCAGTTCTTC. The encoded protein is CASSGSGGVYNEQFF. The chain uses TRBV2 and TRBJ2-1; 8 bases are shared with TRBD2. The CDR3 runs 15 residues. Looked up from germline, CDR1 is SNHLY and CDR2 is FYNNEI. The V gene end was trimmed by 4 bases and the J gene end by 4 bases; junction bases not matched to a gene: 6.

The chain uses TRBV2 and TRBJ2-3, with D maybe TRBD1 (5 bases). The ends were cut back, 3 bases at V and 3 bases at J, with 10 bases in the middle. The CDR3 covers 14 residues. CDR1 SNHLY and CDR2 FYNNEI come from the germline V gene. The CDR3 is CASSDVGRTDTQYF. In DNA form, the CDR3 reads TGTGCCAGCAGTGACGTGGGGCGGACAGATACGCAGTATTTT.

The chain employs TRBV27 and TRBJ2-7, with 9 positions matching TRBD2. Germline V gene lookup returns CDR1 MNHEY and CDR2 SMNVEV (reference sequence). The CDR3 totals 14 residues. The junction had 13 bases not matched to a gene; V was cut back by 9 bases and J by 7 bases. CDR3 sequence (DNA): TGTGCCAGTGGGGTACGCGGGGGGGCCTGGGAGCAGTACTTC. Encoded protein: CASGVRGGAWEQYF.

J is TRBJ2-3 and V is TRBV20-1, with D unresolved. Germline V CDR1 and CDR2: DFQATT, SNEGSKA (reference sequence). This CDR3 comprises 10 residues. The germline V and J ends were trimmed by 5 bases and 7 bases, with 7 bases remaining between them. The CDR3 spells CSALHNTQYF. In DNA form, the CDR3 reads TGCAGTGCTCTCCACAATACGCAGTATTTT.

In this sample, this clone turned up a few times. The rearrangement links TRBV19 to TRBJ2-7, with a weak D call TRBD1 (5 bases). Germline V CDR1 and CDR2: LNHDA, SQIVND (reference sequence). The CDR3 totals 14 residues. V was trimmed by 9 bases and J by 2 bases, leaving 17 bases between them. CDR3 residues: CASSMTVFTYEQYF. In DNA form, the CDR3 reads TGTGCCAGCTCAATGACAGTTTTTACCTACGAGCAGTACTTC.

The rearrangement joins TRBV5-4 to TRBJ1-1; 9 nucleotides agree with TRBD1. Per the germline V gene, CDR1 is SGHNT and CDR2 is YYREEE (reference sequence). V trimming: 1 base; J trimming: 3 bases; junction bases outside the gene matches: 4. The length of the CDR3 is 15 residues. The CDR3 sequence is CASSLWDRVDTEAFF. DNA for the CDR3: TGTGCCAGCAGCTTGTGGGACAGGGTGGACACTGAAGCTTTCTTT.

This clone was observed a single time. The rearrangement uses TRBV7-2 and TRBJ2-5; no firm D call. The CDR3 is 14 residues long. Germline V lookup: CDR1 SGHTA, CDR2 FQGNSA. V was pared by 1 base and J by 6 bases, with 12 bases between. The CDR3 DNA is TGTGCCAGCAGCTTAGAGACGGGTAGAAAGACCCAGTACTTC. It codes for CASSLETGRKTQYF.

This clone showed up just a few times. The V gene is TRBV5-8, the J gene TRBJ1-1; 10 bases match TRBD1. The CDR3 runs to 15 residues. The ends lost 3 bases at V and 7 bases at J; junction bases unmatched: 9. The germline gives CDR1 SGHTS, CDR2 YDEGEE. The CDR3, as DNA: TGTGCCAGCAGCTCCGGGACAGGGGTTCATGGTGAAGCTTTCTTT. This encodes CASSSGTGVHGEAFF.